Below are 4 T cell receptor beta chains sequenced from a single sample in a study of blood T cell repertoires in COVID-19. The protocol was immunoSEQ multiplex PCR, while the TCRdb copy is restricted to in-frame clones and leaves out a portion. This table holds roughly 430,000 clones, nearly 90% found once. Material: PBMCs or T cells enriched from blood (not recorded which). The receptors shown here come from a woman aged 18-35 years who had been exposed to COVID-19.

This chain links TRBV2 with TRBJ2-1; perhaps TRBD1 as D (5 bases). The germline gives CDR1 SNHLY, CDR2 FYNNEI. The CDR3 contains 16 residues. Deletions cut 6 bases from V and 0 bases from J, with 15 bases between. CDR3 protein: CASRAQRTGSYNEQFF. In DNA form, the CDR3 reads TGTGCCAGCAGGGCTCAACGAACAGGCTCCTACAATGAGCAGTTCTTC.

The chain joins TRBV5-1 to TRBJ2-3; 10 nucleotides agree with TRBD2. The V gene's germline CDR1 is SGHRS and CDR2 YFSETQ. Trimming removed 6 bases from V and 5 bases from J; junction bases left unmatched: 9. The CDR3 length is 15 residues. The CDR3 sequence is CASKISGRLEDTQYF. The CDR3 region has the DNA TGCGCCAGCAAAATTAGCGGGAGGTTGGAAGATACGCAGTATTTT.

The chain joins TRBV7-9 to TRBJ2-7; D possibly corresponds to TRBD1 (6 bases). The germline V and J ends were trimmed by 5 bases and 3 bases, with 17 bases remaining between them. CDR3 length: 15 residues. Germline CDR1 SEHNR, CDR2 FQNEAQ (reference sequence). CDR3: CASSPGQSDGYEQYF. Here the CDR3 DNA reads TGTGCCAGCAGCCCGGGACAATCCGACGGCTACGAGCAGTACTTC.

The J gene is TRBJ2-1, the V gene TRBV7-8, with 11 bases that match TRBD1. The germline V gene encodes CDR1 SGHVS and CDR2 FQNEAQ. Trimming at V came to 0 bases and at J to 7 bases, leaving 8 bases not matched to a gene. The length of the CDR3 is 17 residues. CDR3 DNA: TGTGCCAGCAGCTTAGCAAGGACAGGGGGCATGGGAAATGAGCAGTTCTTC. It encodes CASSLARTGGMGNEQFF.